The next 24 T cell receptor beta chains were all read from a single sample in a study of cytomegalovirus exposure and HLA in healthy donors. The primer mix had 60 Vbeta and 13 Jbeta primers. TCRdb's copy holds only in-frame clones and misses some; the assay was immunoSEQ multiplex PCR. In the table there are around 200,000 clones, roughly 80% of which are singletons. Material: PBMCs. These receptors were collected from a woman aged 40 to 49 in good health and CMV-seronegative.

The genes are TRBV27 and TRBJ2-7; 9 bases are a match to TRBD1. V lost 5 bases, J lost 2 bases, and 13 bases stayed unmatched. The CDR3 sequence is 17 residues long. The germline gives CDR1 MNHEY, CDR2 SMNVEV (reference sequence). The CDR3 region has the DNA TGTGCCAGCAGTCTCACGTTGCCCGGGACAGGGACCTACGAGCAGTACTTC. It codes for CASSLTLPGTGTYEQYF.

The V gene is TRBV5-4, the J gene TRBJ2-7; 8 positions match TRBD1. Germline trimming cut 3 bases from V and 3 bases from J; bases unmatched to any gene: 5. The CDR3 is 14 residues long. The V gene's germline CDR1 is SGHNT and CDR2 YYREEE (reference sequence). CDR3 coding DNA: TGTGCCAGCAGCTCGGACAGGGATTTCTACGAGCAGTACTTC. It is translated as CASSSDRDFYEQYF.

V usage is TRBV4-1 and J usage is TRBJ2-1, with 12 bases lining up with TRBD2. Germline trimming cut 5 bases from V and 8 bases from J; bases unmatched to any gene: 22. The length of the CDR3 is 20 residues. The germline V gene encodes CDR1 MGHRA and CDR2 YSYEKL. CDR3 protein: CASSDSDVPGLAGLGDEQFF. CDR3 DNA: TGCGCCAGCAGCGATTCGGACGTCCCGGGACTAGCGGGCCTAGGGGATGAGCAGTTCTTC.

This chain links TRBV7-2 with TRBJ1-2, with TRBD1 matching over 9 bases. With V trimmed by 3 bases and J by 6 bases, 5 bases remained unmatched. CDR1 SGHTA and CDR2 FQGNSA come from the germline V gene. CDR3 length: 14 residues. The CDR3 DNA reads TGTGCCAGCAGCTTTCCGACAGGGGGAGATGGCTACACCTTC. Translation: CASSFPTGGDGYTF.

The V and J genes are TRBV6-1 and TRBJ1-2, with D possibly matching TRBD1 (6 bases). CDR1 and CDR2 (germline): MNHNS, SASEGT. V gave up 7 bases and J gave up 2 bases, with 11 bases separating them. CDR3 length equals 13 residues. As DNA, the CDR3 is TGTGCCAGCAAAGGACAGATCAACTATGGCTACACCTTC. This encodes CASKGQINYGYTF.

The chain employs TRBV9 and TRBJ2-1, with D unclear. Trimming took off 2 bases at V and 5 bases at J, with 14 bases between the two ends. This CDR3 is built from 15 residues. CDR1 and CDR2 from the germline V gene are SGDLS and YYNGEE. CDR3 residues: CASSVGWAKDNEQFF. CDR3 nucleotides: TGTGCCAGCAGCGTGGGCTGGGCAAAGGACAATGAGCAGTTCTTC.

The chain uses TRBV5-8 and TRBJ1-5; D is possibly TRBD1 (6 bases). Germline CDR1 and CDR2: SGHTS and YDEGEE. Trimming shortened V by 4 bases and J by 0 bases, and 11 bases separated the two germline ends. The CDR3 runs to 15 residues. The CDR3 sequence is CASSTGQISNQPQHF. The CDR3 DNA reads TGTGCCAGCAGCACGGGACAAATTAGCAATCAGCCCCAGCATTTT.

This chain connects TRBV4-1 to TRBJ2-1; 10 bases are a match to TRBD2. Germline V lookup: CDR1 MGHRA, CDR2 YSYEKL. The CDR3 covers 16 residues. With V trimmed by 2 bases and J by 2 bases, 3 bases remained unmatched. CDR3 in DNA: TGCGCCAGCAGCCAATATAGCGGGGGGCCCTACAATGAGCAGTTCTTC. Translation: CASSQYSGGPYNEQFF.

The gene calls are TRBV29-1 and TRBJ1-2, with a weak D call TRBD1 (6 bases). V lost 6 bases and J lost 8, with 13 bases in between. The CDR3 has 11 residues. CDR1 SQVTM and CDR2 ANQGSEA come from the germline V gene. The CDR3: CSVYTGYGYTF. CDR3 coding DNA: TGCAGCGTCTACACAGGGTACGGCTACACCTTC.

The chain couples TRBV10-1 to TRBJ2-2; D is possibly TRBD2 (6 bases). Deletions cut 2 bases from V and 0 bases from J, with 10 bases between. Per the germline V gene, CDR1 is WNHNN and CDR2 is SYGVQD (reference sequence). This CDR3 contains 16 residues. The CDR3 here is CASSEVGEANTGELFF. The CDR3 DNA sequence: TGCGCCAGCAGTGAGGTCGGGGAGGCGAACACCGGGGAGCTGTTTTTT.

V and J are TRBV11-3 and TRBJ1-3; 8 nucleotides agree with TRBD1. This CDR3 region has 14 residues. J lost 3 bases, V lost 8 bases, and 6 bases had no gene match. Germline lookup yields CDR1 SGHNT and CDR2 YENEEA. CDR3 in amino acids: CASSPGQGGNTIYF. CDR3 coding DNA: TGTGCCAGCTCCCCCGGACAGGGTGGAAACACCATATATTTT.

This clone was seen only once. This sequence joins TRBV5-1 and TRBJ1-4; 9 bases are a match to TRBD1. The CDR3 runs to 15 residues. Trimming removed 5 bases from V and 8 bases from J; junction bases left unmatched: 10. Germline V lookup: CDR1 SGHRS, CDR2 YFSETQ. DNA for the CDR3: TGCGCCAGCAGGATAACAGGGGGCGGTGGCGAAAAACTGTTTTTT. It encodes CASRITGGGGEKLFF.

The chain couples TRBV4-1 to TRBJ1-1; the D gene is possibly TRBD1 (5 bases). This CDR3 region has 14 residues. The V gene lost 3 bases and the J gene lost 3 bases, with 11 bases spanning the gap. Germline lookup yields CDR1 MGHRA and CDR2 YSYEKL. The CDR3, as DNA: TGCGCCAGCAGCCATCAGGGTGGCGACACTGAAGCTTTCTTT. Protein product: CASSHQGGDTEAFF.

The chain recombines TRBV30 with TRBJ1-4, with 9 bases lining up with TRBD1. Germline V gives CDR1 GTSNPN, CDR2 SVGIG (reference sequence). This CDR3 spans 14 amino acids. The J segment lost 8 bases and the V segment lost 4 bases, leaving 8 bases of the junction unmatched. The CDR3 nucleotides are TGTGCCTGGAATCACAGGGGGCGAGGCGAAAAACTGTTTTTT. This gives the protein CAWNHRGRGEKLFF.

The V and J genes are TRBV7-6 and TRBJ1-2, with D perhaps TRBD1 (5 bases). The CDR3 contains 14 residues. Germline CDR1 SGHVS, CDR2 FNYEAQ. V was trimmed by 6 bases and J by 3 bases, leaving 14 bases between them. The DNA of the CDR3 is TGTGCCAGCAGTCAGGGTGGAGTTGACTATGGCTACACCTTC. Its translation: CASSQGGVDYGYTF.

For the CDR3, the DNA is TGCAGCGTGTTGTCCGGGACTAGTTATGGGACCCAGTACTTC. Its protein product is CSVLSGTSYGTQYF. This chain uses TRBV29-1 with TRBJ2-5; 8 bases agree with TRBD2. The germline gives CDR1 SQVTM, CDR2 ANQGSEA. Trimming took 6 bases from V and 7 from J; bases not matched to a gene: 13. The CDR3 is made up of 14 amino acids.

The chain joins TRBV6-5 to TRBJ2-7; TRBD2 matches 7 bases. The trim removed 10 bases at V and 4 bases at J, leaving 10 bases unmatched. Germline CDR1 and CDR2: MNHEY and SVGAGI. The length of the CDR3 is 13 residues. Written as DNA, the CDR3 is TGTGCCACCCGAGCGGGAAGGGCGTACGAGCAGTACTTC. It specifies CATRAGRAYEQYF.

The V gene is TRBV28, the J gene TRBJ2-5; 12 bases line up with TRBD1. Germline V gene sequence: CDR1 MDHEN, CDR2 SYDVKM. The CDR3 spans 16 residues. The J segment lost 5 bases and the V segment lost 1 base, leaving 5 bases of the junction unmatched. The CDR3 bases are TGTGCCAGCAGTTTATCGGGACAGGGGGCTTGGGAGACCCAGTACTTC. Protein: CASSLSGQGAWETQYF.

This chain connects TRBV15 to TRBJ2-7; unclear D gene. CDR3 size: 13 residues. The ends were cut back, 0 bases at V and 3 bases at J, with 6 bases in the middle. Germline V lookup: CDR1 LNHNV, CDR2 YYDKDF (reference sequence). The CDR3 is CATSRDPIYEQYF. The CDR3 nucleotides read TGTGCCACCAGCAGAGATCCCATCTACGAGCAGTACTTC.

The chain joins TRBV6-1 to TRBJ2-3; D might be TRBD2 (5 bases). V lost 4 bases and J 4 bases, leaving 15 bases between the germline ends. The germline CDR1 and CDR2 sequences are MNHNS and SASEGT. This CDR3 is 15 amino acids long. CDR3: CASSGGRPGADTQYF. In DNA, the CDR3 is TGTGCCAGCAGTGGAGGCCGCCCCGGGGCAGATACGCAGTATTTT.

The chain has TRBV10-3 and TRBJ1-3, with a tentative D call TRBD1 (5 bases). The CDR3 is 15 residues long. V lost 7 bases and J lost 0, with 13 bases in between. Germline loops: CDR1 ENHRY, CDR2 SYGVKD. The CDR3 DNA sequence: TGTGCCATCACGGGACGGGGGAACTCTGGAAACACCATATATTTT. This gives the protein CAITGRGNSGNTIYF.

This clone appeared a single time. The chain employs TRBV6-5 and TRBJ2-5, with TRBD2 matching over 8 bases. This CDR3 has 15 residues. J was trimmed by 5 bases and V by 1 base; bases with no gene match: 6. Per the germline V gene, CDR1 is MNHEY and CDR2 is SVGAGI. The CDR3 DNA reads as TGTGCCAGCAGTTACTTAGCGGGACGGAGGGAGACCCAGTACTTC. Protein: CASSYLAGRRETQYF.

The chain combines TRBV7-9 with TRBJ2-7, with 7 bases matching TRBD1. J lost 3 bases, V lost 5 bases, and 10 bases had no gene match. Germline V gene sequence: CDR1 SEHNR, CDR2 FQNEAQ (reference sequence). The CDR3 sequence is 15 residues long. The chain's CDR3 is CASSETGTENYEQYF. The CDR3 DNA follows: TGTGCCAGCAGCGAAACCGGGACAGAGAACTACGAGCAGTACTTC. Complete variable domain (other parts from reference TRBV7-9 and TRBJ2-7): DTGVSQNPRHKITKRGQNVTFRCDPISEHNRLYWYRQTLGQGPEFLTYFQNEAQLEKSRLLSDRFSAERPKGSFSTLEIQRTEQGDSAMYLCASSETGTENYEQYFGPGTRLTVT.

The gene calls are TRBV5-1 and TRBJ2-7; 9 positions agree with TRBD2. This CDR3 contains 16 residues. With V trimmed by 0 bases and J by 2 bases, 6 bases remained unmatched. The germline V gene has CDR1 SGHRS and CDR2 YFSETQ. DNA of the CDR3: TGCGCCAGCAGCTTGGTTCTGGGACTAGCTACCTACGAGCAGTACTTC. Amino acids: CASSLVLGLATYEQYF.